The next 21 T cell receptor beta chains were all read from a single sample in a study of cytomegalovirus exposure and HLA in healthy donors. Sequencing was performed with immunoSEQ multiplex PCR; in TCRdb, only in-frame clones are kept and a portion is missing. Seen here are 100,000 to 150,000 clones, roughly nine tenths observed once, and the top ten hold about 2%. Material for sequencing was PBMCs. Every receptor here comes from a woman in her late teens or twenties in good health and CMV-seronegative.

The CDR3 DNA is TGCGCCAGCAGCCAAGACAGGGGGCGCGACTATGAAGCTTTCTTT. Its translation is CASSQDRGRDYEAFF. The chain employs TRBV4-1 and TRBJ1-1; 8 bases line up with TRBD1. The CDR3 has 15 amino acids. CDR1 and CDR2 (germline): MGHRA, YSYEKL. Unmatched junction bases numbered 7, after V lost 0 bases and J lost 7 bases.

This clone has only a few counts. The CDR3 region has the DNA TGTGCCAGCAGCGCGGGCTACGAGCAGTACTTC. Protein: CASSAGYEQYF. The chain has TRBV11-3 and TRBJ2-7, with TRBD2 as a possible D gene (5 bases). The CDR3 sequence is 11 residues long. The V gene's germline CDR1 is SGHNT and CDR2 YENEEA. V was clipped by 5 bases and J by 3 bases, with 5 bases between them.

The chain joins TRBV2 to TRBJ1-2; 10 bases map to TRBD1. V shed 4 bases and J 7 bases; nucleotides not matched to a gene: 9. The V gene's germline CDR1 is SNHLY and CDR2 FYNNEI. The CDR3 spans 15 residues. The CDR3 here is CASSGSGQGIGGYTF. CDR3 bases: TGTGCCAGCAGTGGGTCGGGACAGGGGATAGGTGGCTACACCTTC.

This rearrangement joins TRBV7-6 to TRBJ1-5; D gene uncertain. CDR3 length equals 16 residues. Per germline, CDR1 SGHVS and CDR2 FNYEAQ. V was trimmed by 2 bases and J by 0 bases, leaving 11 bases between them. CDR3: CASSLLGGSSNQPQHF. The CDR3 DNA reads TGTGCCAGCAGCTTACTCGGAGGTAGTAGCAATCAGCCCCAGCATTTT.

V gene TRBV9 combines with J gene TRBJ2-3, with 7 bases aligning to TRBD2. The germline V gene has CDR1 SGDLS and CDR2 YYNGEE. The CDR3 is 16 amino acids. J gave up 5 bases and V 3 bases, and 12 bases lay outside the gene matches. The CDR3 DNA sequence: TGTGCCAGCAGCGAGGCGACTAGCTCTACCGTAGATACGCAGTATTTT. Its translation: CASSEATSSTVDTQYF.

This clone was seen a handful of times. The chain employs TRBV9 and TRBJ2-7; TRBD1 matches 10 bases. The germline gives CDR1 SGDLS, CDR2 YYNGEE. CDR3 length equals 15 residues. The junction had 4 bases not matched to a gene; V was cut back by 4 bases and J by 0 bases. CDR3 DNA: TGTGCCAGCAGCCGACAGGGGGCCAGCTCCTACGAGCAGTACTTC. Residues: CASSRQGASSYEQYF.

The rearrangement joins TRBV7-2 to TRBJ2-3; D remains ambiguous. CDR1 is SGHTA, CDR2 FQGNSA, per germline. The CDR3 is 14 residues long. Trimming stripped 4 bases from V and 1 base from J, with 9 bases between. CDR3 nucleotides: TGTGCCAGCAGCTCCTATTTGGGCACAGATACGCAGTATTTT. Its protein is CASSSYLGTDTQYF.

This clone was seen only once. The chain carries TRBV9 and TRBJ2-1; tentatively, D is TRBD2 (6 bases). Trimming cost V 4 bases and J 6 bases, with 17 bases left between them. The CDR3 is 15 residues long. Germline V gene data show CDR1 as SGDLS and CDR2 as YYNGEE. CDR3 amino acids: CASSPRTSRFNEQFF. The CDR3 DNA sequence: TGTGCCAGCAGCCCCCGTACTAGCCGCTTCAATGAGCAGTTCTTC.

The chain combines TRBV19 with TRBJ2-2; 8 bases are a match to TRBD2. Germline values: CDR1 LNHDA, CDR2 SQIVND (reference sequence). The CDR3 contains 17 residues. V was clipped by 2 bases and J by 5 bases; unmatched bases: 10. In nucleotides, the CDR3 is TGTGCCAGTAGTATACTTGGGCCTAGCGGGTATACCGGGGAGCTGTTTTTT. Translating it yields CASSILGPSGYTGELFF.

The gene calls are TRBV4-1 and TRBJ2-6, with D maybe TRBD2 (6 bases). CDR1 and CDR2 from the germline V gene are MGHRA and YSYEKL. V was cut by 1 base and J by 3 bases, with 10 bases left in between. CDR3 length equals 16 residues. DNA of the CDR3: TGCGCCAGCAGCCAAGGGCGGGGAGATGGGGCCAACGTCCTGACTTTC. As protein: CASSQGRGDGANVLTF.

The chain carries TRBV5-4 and TRBJ2-7; D possibly corresponds to TRBD2 (6 bases). The V end lost 1 base, the J end lost 6 bases, and 8 bases lay between the germline ends. The CDR3 has 12 residues. Germline lookup yields CDR1 SGHNT and CDR2 YYREEE (reference sequence). CDR3 sequence (DNA): TGTGCCAGCAGCTTGAAGGGAGGCGAGCAGTACTTC. Residues: CASSLKGGEQYF.

The V and J genes are TRBV27 and TRBJ2-7; TRBD1 aligns across 8 bases. J was trimmed by 1 base and V by 5 bases; bases with no gene match: 7. This CDR3 is 15 amino acids long. Germline V gene lookup returns CDR1 MNHEY and CDR2 SMNVEV (reference sequence). CDR3 sequence: CASSPWTGHSYEQYF. The CDR3 DNA follows: TGTGCCAGCAGTCCGTGGACAGGGCATTCCTACGAGCAGTACTTC.

This chain uses TRBV7-9 with TRBJ2-2; D may be TRBD1 (6 bases). Trimming took off 5 bases at V and 6 bases at J, with 16 bases between the two ends. The CDR3 has 15 amino acids. Per the germline V gene, CDR1 is SEHNR and CDR2 is FQNEAQ (reference sequence). DNA for the CDR3: TGTGCCAGCAGCACACAGGGCTTCGGAGCCGGGGAGCTGTTTTTT. Protein sequence: CASSTQGFGAGELFF.

V is TRBV6-5 and J is TRBJ2-3, with TRBD2 identical over 9 bases. The CDR3 consists of 15 residues. Losses at the gene ends were 5 bases for V and 2 bases for J; bases not matched to a gene: 5. The germline gives CDR1 MNHEY, CDR2 SVGAGI. The CDR3 region has the DNA TGTGCCAGCAGTGTCCTAGCGGGGACCACAGATACGCAGTATTTT. As protein: CASSVLAGTTDTQYF.

The V gene is TRBV10-3, the J gene TRBJ2-1; 12 bases agree with TRBD2. Trimming took 0 bases from V and 7 from J; bases not matched to a gene: 7. Germline CDR1 reads ENHRY; CDR2 reads SYGVKD. This CDR3 comprises 17 residues. For the CDR3, the DNA is TGTGCCATCAGTGAGTCGGGACTAGCGGGCAAAAGGAATGAGCAGTTCTTC. This gives the protein CAISESGLAGKRNEQFF.

The genes are TRBV4-1 and TRBJ1-2; D unclear. Trimming stripped 2 bases from V and 0 bases from J, with 13 bases between. CDR3 size: 16 residues. CDR1 is MGHRA, CDR2 YSYEKL, per germline. In DNA, the CDR3 is TGCGCCAGCAGCCAACCGACCAAGAGGGCTAACTATGGCTACACCTTC. It yields the protein CASSQPTKRANYGYTF.

The rearrangement joins TRBV9 to TRBJ1-1; D ambiguous. V was clipped by 4 bases and J by 3 bases, with 10 bases between them. Germline assignment: CDR1 SGDLS and CDR2 YYNGEE. The CDR3 length is 13 residues. CDR3 loop: CASSTQRDTEAFF. The CDR3 nucleotides are TGTGCCAGCAGCACACAGAGGGACACTGAAGCTTTCTTT.

This clone was counted once. The CDR3 bases are TGTGCCAGCAGTTATCGCCGGGGCACAGATACGCAGTATTTT. Translated: CASSYRRGTDTQYF. The chain uses TRBV6-5 and TRBJ2-3; D gene uncertain. V lost 3 bases and J 1 base, leaving 8 bases between the germline ends. CDR1 and CDR2 (germline): MNHEY, SVGAGI. The CDR3 totals 14 residues.

The rearrangement joins TRBV28 to TRBJ2-1, with D hard to call. Trimming removed 8 bases from V and 7 bases from J, with 9 bases in between. This CDR3 has 11 amino acids. Germline values: CDR1 MDHEN, CDR2 SYDVKM. The CDR3 loop is CASPSRNEQFF. The CDR3 DNA reads as TGTGCCAGCCCTTCTAGGAATGAGCAGTTCTTC.

This rearrangement joins TRBV7-6 to TRBJ1-4; tentatively, D is TRBD1 (6 bases). Trimming left V 3 bases short and J 11 bases short, with 13 bases between. CDR1 is SGHVS and CDR2 is FNYEAQ in the germline V gene. This CDR3 is built from 13 residues. DNA for the CDR3: TGTGCCAGCAGCTTGGAGGGGAGGGGGAAACTGTTTTTT. This codes for CASSLEGRGKLFF.

This clone was seen only once. The chain uses TRBV6-1 and TRBJ1-2, with TRBD1 matching over 7 bases. This CDR3 region has 14 residues. Germline CDR1 MNHNS, CDR2 SASEGT. The V and J ends lost 6 bases and 5 bases, in that order; junction bases with no gene match: 9. This CDR3 reads CASRGRGSAYGYTF. The CDR3 bases are TGTGCCAGCAGGGGCAGGGGGTCGGCTTATGGCTACACCTTC.